These 24 T cell receptor beta chains were all obtained from the same sample, sequenced in a study of patients and donors after allogeneic stem cell transplantation. MiXCR was run by TCRdb on the RT-PCR reads, yielding one entry per CDR3 protein. The table includes about a million distinct CDR3 sequences, 18% detected once. Sequencing input: blood, either unsorted or a sorted T cell fraction (not recorded which). The source is a human donor who was either an allogeneic HSCT recipient or a stem cell or donor lymphocyte infusion donor (not recorded which). It is not recorded whose cells these are; they may come from a transplant donor.

The sample holds many counts of this clonotype. The chain combines TRBV12-3 or TRBV12-4 with TRBJ1-6; tentatively, D is TRBD1 (5 bases). The CDR3 is 17 amino acids. V lost 6 bases and J lost 7, with 22 bases in between. CDR3 coding DNA: TGTGCCAGCAGCTTCTTACCGCCGGGGACCTTCAATTCACCCCTCCACTTT. Residues: CASSFLPPGTFNSPLHF.

In this sample, this clonotype turned up many times. V gene TRBV5-1 combines with J gene TRBJ2-3, with TRBD1 identical over 7 bases. There are 12 residues in the CDR3. Germline V lookup: CDR1 SGHRS, CDR2 YFSETQ. Trimming at V came to 7 bases and at J to 6 bases, leaving 5 bases not matched to a gene. The CDR3 loop is CASRQGADTQYF. In nucleotides, the CDR3 is TGCGCCAGCCGACAGGGAGCCGATACGCAGTATTTT.

V usage is TRBV5-5 and J usage is TRBJ1-5; 9 bases agree with TRBD1. Losses at the gene ends were 4 bases for V and 0 bases for J; bases not matched to a gene: 8. The germline gives CDR1 SGHKS, CDR2 YYEKEE (reference sequence). The CDR3 extends over 17 amino acids. In DNA form, the CDR3 reads TGTGCCAGCAGCCCCATTCCGGGACAGGGTAGCAATCAGCCCCAGCATTTT. This codes for CASSPIPGQGSNQPQHF. Full variable domain (outside the CDR3, taken from reference TRBV5-5 and TRBJ1-5): DAGVTQSPTHLIKTRGQQVTLRCSPISGHKSVSWYQQVLGQGPQFIFQYYEKEERGRGNFPDRFSARQFPNYSSELNVNALLLGDSALYLCASSPIPGQGSNQPQHFGDGTRLSIL.

This chain joins TRBV18 and TRBJ2-5; D perhaps matches TRBD1 (5 bases). This CDR3 has 13 amino acids. CDR1 is KGHSH, CDR2 LQKENI, per germline. Between the trimmed V and J ends, which lost 3 bases and 9 bases, there was a span of 14 bases. In DNA, the CDR3 is TGTGCCAGCTCACCGACCACCAGGGTCCCCCAGTACTTC. Its protein product is CASSPTTRVPQYF.

This clonotype was seen many times. This chain connects TRBV5-1 to TRBJ2-1; 10 bases agree with TRBD1. The CDR3 sequence is 14 residues long. CDR1 SGHRS and CDR2 YFSETQ come from the germline V gene. V lost 3 bases to trimming and J lost 4 bases; unmatched junction nucleotides: 1. The CDR3 sequence is CASSSDRGYNEQFF. CDR3 sequence (DNA): TGCGCCAGCAGCTCGGACAGGGGGTACAATGAGCAGTTCTTC.

The gene calls are TRBV28 and TRBJ2-3; no firm D call. The CDR3 covers 15 residues. Germline CDR1 reads MDHEN; CDR2 reads SYDVKM. Between the trimmed V and J ends, which lost 3 bases and 0 bases, there was a span of 10 bases. CDR3 in DNA: TGTGCCAGCAGTTTTGTTCTGACTAGCACAGATACGCAGTATTTT. It codes for CASSFVLTSTDTQYF.

V is TRBV18 and J is TRBJ2-3; 14 nucleotides align to TRBD2. CDR1 is KGHSH, CDR2 LQKENI, per germline. The CDR3 is 17 residues long. The J segment lost 5 bases and the V segment lost 3 bases, leaving 7 bases of the junction unmatched. Here the CDR3 DNA reads TGTGCCAGCTCACCGACTGGACTAGCGGGGGGTAGAGATACGCAGTATTTT. Amino acids: CASSPTGLAGGRDTQYF. The entire variable domain, with the rest obtained from reference TRBV18 and TRBJ2-3, is as follows: NAGVMQNPRHLVRRRGQEARLRCSPMKGHSHVYWYRQLPEEGLKFMVYLQKENIIDESGMPKERFSAEFPKEGPSILRIQQVVRGDSAAYFCASSPTGLAGGRDTQYFGPGTRLTVL.

At least ten counts were recorded for this clonotype. The chain uses TRBV12-3 or TRBV12-4 and TRBJ2-1; D gene uncertain. V was clipped by 1 base and J by 0 bases, with 10 bases between them. The CDR3 extends over 16 amino acids. Written as DNA, the CDR3 is TGTGCCAGCAGTTTAGGTGCTGGCCTCTCCTACAATGAGCAGTTCTTC. Encoded protein: CASSLGAGLSYNEQFF.

This clonotype has a handful of counts. V usage is TRBV20-1 and J usage is TRBJ2-4, with TRBD2 matching 7 bases. Germline values: CDR1 DFQATT, CDR2 SNEGSKA (reference sequence). The ends lost 6 bases at V and 0 bases at J; junction bases unmatched: 11. The CDR3 consists of 16 residues. CDR3 coding DNA: TGCAGTGCAGGCTCAGCGGGGATACTAGCCAAAAACATTCAGTACTTC. It yields the protein CSAGSAGILAKNIQYF.

The chain employs TRBV4-1 and TRBJ2-4; D may match TRBD1 or TRBD2 (5 bases each). Germline V CDR1 and CDR2: MGHRA, YSYEKL. The germline V and J ends were trimmed by 3 bases and 0 bases, with 12 bases remaining between them. The CDR3 is 16 amino acids. CDR3 sequence: CASSQPTGTAKNIQYF. The CDR3 region has the DNA TGCGCCAGCAGCCAGCCGACCGGGACAGCCAAAAACATTCAGTACTTC.

The sample holds a few counts of this clonotype. CDR3 bases: TGCAGTGCACCGACTAGCGGGGGGGGGTTCCCTAGCACAGATACGCAGTATTTT. Residues: CSAPTSGGGFPSTDTQYF. The rearrangement joins TRBV20-1 to TRBJ2-3; 14 nucleotides line up with TRBD2. CDR1 is DFQATT and CDR2 is SNEGSKA in the germline V gene (reference sequence). V shed 6 bases, J shed 0 bases, and the junction held 11 bases outside the gene matches. The CDR3 covers 18 residues.

The chain employs TRBV27 and TRBJ1-2; 11 bases map to TRBD1. The CDR3 sequence is 14 residues long. Germline CDR1 reads MNHEY; CDR2 reads SMNVEV (reference sequence). V was pared by 6 bases and J by 7 bases, with 7 bases of the junction left unmatched. This CDR3 is CASRFGQGASGYTF. In nucleotides, the CDR3 is TGTGCCAGCAGATTCGGACAGGGGGCCAGTGGCTACACCTTC.

This clonotype was detected only a few times. The J gene is TRBJ2-2, the V gene TRBV7-2, with 8 bases fitting TRBD1. Germline assignment: CDR1 SGHTA and CDR2 FQGNSA. Trimming removed 5 bases from V and 1 base from J; junction bases left unmatched: 9. The CDR3 runs to 17 residues. Here the CDR3 DNA reads TGTGCCAGCAGCCAGCCGACAGGGGCCGAGAACACCGGGGAGCTGTTTTTT. It translates to CASSQPTGAENTGELFF.

This clonotype came up a few times. The chain has TRBV20-1 and TRBJ1-2; no reliable D call. The CDR3 loop spans 13 amino acids. Deletions cut 3 bases from V and 8 bases from J, with 16 bases between. Germline loops: CDR1 DFQATT, CDR2 SNEGSKA (reference sequence). The CDR3 nucleotides read TGCAGTGCTAGGGGAGAGCCGACTCACGGCTACACCTTC. Its protein is CSARGEPTHGYTF.

In its sample, this clonotype was seen a few times. The V and J genes are TRBV5-6 and TRBJ2-5; 8 nucleotides align to TRBD1. The V segment lost 0 bases and the J segment 4 bases; nucleotides outside the gene matches: 5. Germline values: CDR1 SGHDT, CDR2 YYEEEE. The CDR3 is 15 residues long. The CDR3 loop is CASSLGQGRSETQYF. CDR3 coding DNA: TGTGCCAGCAGCTTGGGACAGGGGAGGTCAGAGACCCAGTACTTC.

The chain has TRBV20-1 and TRBJ2-7; 10 bases line up with TRBD2. Unmatched junction bases numbered 8, after V lost 0 bases and J lost 6 bases. Germline CDR1 and CDR2: DFQATT and SNEGSKA (reference sequence). This CDR3 comprises 15 residues. CDR3 amino acids: CSAREASGGAREQYF. The CDR3 nucleotides read TGCAGTGCTAGAGAAGCCAGCGGGGGGGCGCGCGAGCAGTACTTC.

This chain links TRBV6-1 with TRBJ2-7; D is possibly TRBD1 (6 bases). This CDR3 spans 14 amino acids. V was trimmed by 0 bases and J by 6 bases, leaving 12 bases between them. Per germline, CDR1 MNHNS and CDR2 SASEGT. In DNA form, the CDR3 reads TGTGCCAGCAGTGAAGCGACAGGCAATTTCGAGCAGTACTTC. Amino acids: CASSEATGNFEQYF.

This clonotype was observed a handful of times. The chain combines TRBV15 with TRBJ1-3, with D tentatively TRBD1 (5 bases). With 1 base removed from V and 1 base from J, the gap between germline ends came to 11 bases. This CDR3 region has 16 residues. Per germline, CDR1 LNHNV and CDR2 YYDKDF (reference sequence). In DNA form, the CDR3 reads TGTGCCACCAGCAGAGTCGGGGCTCTATCTGGAAACACCATATATTTT. Encoded protein: CATSRVGALSGNTIYF. The full variable domain, with the rest looked up from reference TRBV15 and TRBJ1-3, is DAMVIQNPRYQVTQFGKPVTLSCSQTLNHNVMYWYQQKSSQAPKLLFHYYDKDFNNEADTPDNFQSRRPNTSFCFLDIRSPGLGDTAMYLCATSRVGALSGNTIYFGEGSWLTVV.

This clonotype was detected a few times. The CDR3 DNA is TGTGCCAGCAGCCCGCTCCTGTCCGTGGGGTTCTACGAGCAGTACTTC. Amino acids: CASSPLLSVGFYEQYF. The chain employs TRBV4-2 and TRBJ2-7, with D uncertain. Germline CDR1 and CDR2: LGHNA and YNFKEQ. V was cut by 4 bases and J by 3 bases, with 19 bases left in between. CDR3 size: 16 residues.

This clonotype occurred a few times. This chain links TRBV20-1 with TRBJ1-3; D not certain. CDR1 is DFQATT, CDR2 SNEGSKA, per germline (reference sequence). The CDR3 totals 16 residues. V lost 1 base and J 0 bases, leaving 13 bases between the germline ends. CDR3 loop: CSARGHSPGSGNTIYF. In DNA form, the CDR3 reads TGCAGTGCTAGAGGCCACAGCCCTGGCTCTGGAAACACCATATATTTT.

This clonotype was observed a handful of times. V usage is TRBV12-3 or TRBV12-4 and J usage is TRBJ1-6; unclear D gene. Trimming cost V 5 bases and J 5 bases, with 10 bases left between them. CDR3 length: 14 amino acids. The CDR3 bases are TGTGCCAGCAGTCCCCGGCAAAATAATTCACCCCTCCACTTT. Amino acids: CASSPRQNNSPLHF.

In its sample, this clonotype was seen a few times. The V and J genes are TRBV5-1 and TRBJ2-7, with TRBD1 identical over 7 bases. The V segment lost 2 bases and the J segment 5 bases; nucleotides outside the gene matches: 7. Germline CDR1 SGHRS, CDR2 YFSETQ. The CDR3 is 14 amino acids. In DNA, the CDR3 is TGCGCCAGCAGCTTTAGGGGGCAGGGCAACGAGCAGTACTTC. The encoded protein is CASSFRGQGNEQYF.

This clonotype has just a few counts. The chain links TRBV12-3 or TRBV12-4 to TRBJ2-7; D is ambiguous. Trimming cost V 1 base and J 1 base, with 17 bases left between them. The CDR3 is made up of 17 amino acids. The CDR3 DNA follows: TGTGCCAGCAGTTTAGTTGTAGGTCCCCATCCTTCCTACGAGCAGTACTTC. It specifies CASSLVVGPHPSYEQYF.

The chain uses TRBV24-1 and TRBJ2-7, with 8 bases aligning to TRBD1. The CDR3 length is 15 residues. Trimming at V came to 2 bases and at J to 9 bases, leaving 11 bases not matched to a gene. In germline, CDR1 is KGHDR, CDR2 SFDVKD. CDR3: CATSDSRIPGTGQYF. The CDR3 DNA reads as TGTGCCACCAGTGATTCGCGAATTCCCGGGACAGGGCAGTACTTC.